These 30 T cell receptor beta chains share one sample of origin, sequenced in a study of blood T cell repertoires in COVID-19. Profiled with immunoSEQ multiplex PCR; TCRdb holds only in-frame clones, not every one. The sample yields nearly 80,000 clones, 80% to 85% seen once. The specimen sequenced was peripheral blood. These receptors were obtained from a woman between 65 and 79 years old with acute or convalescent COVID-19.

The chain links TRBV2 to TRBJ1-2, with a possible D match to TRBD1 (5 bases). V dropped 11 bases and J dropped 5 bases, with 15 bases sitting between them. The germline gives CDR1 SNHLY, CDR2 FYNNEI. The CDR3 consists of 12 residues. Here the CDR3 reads CAPKGLGYGYTF. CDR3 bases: TGTGCCCCTAAGGGGCTGGGGTATGGCTACACCTTC.

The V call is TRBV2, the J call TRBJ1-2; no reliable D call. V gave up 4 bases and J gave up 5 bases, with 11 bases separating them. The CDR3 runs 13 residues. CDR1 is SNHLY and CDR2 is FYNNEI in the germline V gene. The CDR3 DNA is TGTGCCAGCAGTGCGGCAGGCGCTTATGGCTACACCTTC. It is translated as CASSAAGAYGYTF.

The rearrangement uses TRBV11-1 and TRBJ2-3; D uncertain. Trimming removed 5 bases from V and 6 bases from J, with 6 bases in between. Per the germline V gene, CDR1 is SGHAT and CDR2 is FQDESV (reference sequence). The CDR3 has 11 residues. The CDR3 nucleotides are TGTGCCAGCAGCCCTTTCGATACGCAGTATTTT. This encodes CASSPFDTQYF.

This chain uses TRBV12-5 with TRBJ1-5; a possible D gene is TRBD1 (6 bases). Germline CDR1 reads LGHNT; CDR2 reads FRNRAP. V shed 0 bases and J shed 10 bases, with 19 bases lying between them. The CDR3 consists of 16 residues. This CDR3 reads CASGLVRDNLVQPQHF. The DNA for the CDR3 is TGTGCTAGTGGTTTGGTTCGGGACAACTTGGTACAACCCCAGCATTTT.

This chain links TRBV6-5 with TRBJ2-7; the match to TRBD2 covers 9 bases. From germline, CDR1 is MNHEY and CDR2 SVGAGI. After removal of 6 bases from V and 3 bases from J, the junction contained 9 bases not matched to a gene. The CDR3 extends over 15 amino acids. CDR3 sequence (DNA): TGTGCCAGCAGGCCGGAGACTAGCGGAAACTACGAGCAGTACTTC. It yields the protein CASRPETSGNYEQYF.

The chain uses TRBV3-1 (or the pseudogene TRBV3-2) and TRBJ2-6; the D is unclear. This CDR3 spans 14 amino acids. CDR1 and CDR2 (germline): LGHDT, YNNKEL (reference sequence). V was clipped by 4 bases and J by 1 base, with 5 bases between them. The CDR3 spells CASSRASGANVLTF. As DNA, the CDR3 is TGTGCCAGCAGCCGGGCATCTGGGGCCAACGTCCTGACTTTC.

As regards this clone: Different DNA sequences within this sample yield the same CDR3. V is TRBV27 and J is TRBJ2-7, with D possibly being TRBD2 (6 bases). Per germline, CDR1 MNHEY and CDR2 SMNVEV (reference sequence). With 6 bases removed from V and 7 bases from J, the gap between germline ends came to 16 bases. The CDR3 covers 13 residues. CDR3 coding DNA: TGTGCCAGCAGCAGGACGGAGGGTCGAGAGCAGTACTTC. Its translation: CASSRTEGREQYF.

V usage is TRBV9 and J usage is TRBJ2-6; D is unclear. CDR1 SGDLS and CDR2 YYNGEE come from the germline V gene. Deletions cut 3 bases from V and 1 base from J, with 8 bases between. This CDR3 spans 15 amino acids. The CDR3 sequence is CASSAITSGANVLTF. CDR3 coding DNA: TGTGCCAGCAGCGCCATCACATCTGGGGCCAACGTCCTGACTTTC.

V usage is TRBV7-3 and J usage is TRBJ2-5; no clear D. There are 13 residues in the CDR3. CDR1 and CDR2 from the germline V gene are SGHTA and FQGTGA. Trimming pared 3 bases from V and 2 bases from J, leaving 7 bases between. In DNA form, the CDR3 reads TGTGCCAGCAGCTTCTCAGGACAAGAGACCCAGTACTTC. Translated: CASSFSGQETQYF.

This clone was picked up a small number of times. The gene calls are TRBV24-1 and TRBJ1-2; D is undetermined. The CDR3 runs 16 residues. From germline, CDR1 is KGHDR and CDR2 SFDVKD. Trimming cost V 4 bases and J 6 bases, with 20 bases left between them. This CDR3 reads CATSDSRASGSHGYTF. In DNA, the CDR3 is TGTGCCACCAGTGACTCGCGGGCGTCGGGGAGTCATGGCTACACCTTC.

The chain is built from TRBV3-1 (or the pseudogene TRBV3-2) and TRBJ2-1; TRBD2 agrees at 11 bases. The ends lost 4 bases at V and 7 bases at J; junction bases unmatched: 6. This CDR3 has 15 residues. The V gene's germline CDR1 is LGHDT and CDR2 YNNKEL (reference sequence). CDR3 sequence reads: CASSPLGTSGNEQFF. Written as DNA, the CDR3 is TGTGCCAGCAGCCCCCTCGGGACTAGCGGTAATGAGCAGTTCTTC.

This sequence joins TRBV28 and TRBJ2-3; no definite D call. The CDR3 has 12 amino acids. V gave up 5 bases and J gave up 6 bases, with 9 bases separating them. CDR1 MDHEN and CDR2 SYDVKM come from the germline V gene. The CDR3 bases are TGTGCCAGCAGTCCCTCCCTCGATACGCAGTATTTT. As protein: CASSPSLDTQYF. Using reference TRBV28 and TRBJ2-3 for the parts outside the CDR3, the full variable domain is DVKVTQSSRYLVKRTGEKVFLECVQDMDHENMFWYRQDPGLGLRLIYFSYDVKMKEKGDIPEGYSVSREKKERFSLILESASTNQTSMYLCASSPSLDTQYFGPGTRLTVL.

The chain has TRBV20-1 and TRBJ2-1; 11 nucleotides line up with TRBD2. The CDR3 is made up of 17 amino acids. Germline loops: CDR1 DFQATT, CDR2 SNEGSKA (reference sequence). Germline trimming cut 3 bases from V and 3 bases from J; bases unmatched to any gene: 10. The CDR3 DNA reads TGCAGTGCTAGTCAGGCTAGCGGGAGGACGGTCTACAATGAGCAGTTCTTC. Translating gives CSASQASGRTVYNEQFF.

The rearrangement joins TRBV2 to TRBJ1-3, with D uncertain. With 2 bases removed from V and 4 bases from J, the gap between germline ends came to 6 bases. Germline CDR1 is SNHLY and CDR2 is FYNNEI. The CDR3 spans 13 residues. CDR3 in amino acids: CASSETPGNTIYF. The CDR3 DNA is TGTGCCAGCAGTGAAACTCCGGGAAACACCATATATTTT. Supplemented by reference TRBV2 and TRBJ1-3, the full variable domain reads EPEVTQTPSHQVTQMGQEVILRCVPISNHLYFYWYRQILGQKVEFLVSFYNNEISEKSEIFDDQFSVERPDGSNFTLKIRSTKLEDSAMYFCASSETPGNTIYFGEGSWLTVV.

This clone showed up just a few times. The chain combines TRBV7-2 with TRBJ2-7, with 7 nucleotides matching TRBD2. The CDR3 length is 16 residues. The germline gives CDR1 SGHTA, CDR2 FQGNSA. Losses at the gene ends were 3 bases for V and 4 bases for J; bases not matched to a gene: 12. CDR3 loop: CASSFALGDYKYEQYF. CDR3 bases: TGTGCCAGCAGCTTCGCCCTGGGGGACTATAAGTACGAGCAGTACTTC.

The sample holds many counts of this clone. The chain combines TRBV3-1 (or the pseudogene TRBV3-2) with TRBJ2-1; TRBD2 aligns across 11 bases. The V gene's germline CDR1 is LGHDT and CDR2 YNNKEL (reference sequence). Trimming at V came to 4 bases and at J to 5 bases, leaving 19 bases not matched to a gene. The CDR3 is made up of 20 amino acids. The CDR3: CASSLGTSGRGGFNNNEQFF. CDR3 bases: TGTGCCAGCAGCCTGGGGACTAGCGGACGGGGGGGCTTTAATAACAATGAGCAGTTCTTC.

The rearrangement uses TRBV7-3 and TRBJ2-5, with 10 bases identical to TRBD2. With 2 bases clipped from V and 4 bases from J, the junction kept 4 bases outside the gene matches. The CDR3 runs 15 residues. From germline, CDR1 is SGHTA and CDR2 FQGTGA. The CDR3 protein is CASSLLAGAGETQYF. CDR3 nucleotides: TGTGCCAGCAGCTTACTAGCGGGAGCCGGAGAGACCCAGTACTTC.

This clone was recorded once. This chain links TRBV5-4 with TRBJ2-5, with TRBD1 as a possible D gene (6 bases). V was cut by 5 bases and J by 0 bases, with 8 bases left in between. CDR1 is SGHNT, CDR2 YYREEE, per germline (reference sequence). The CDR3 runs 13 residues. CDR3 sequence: CASSRTDQETQYF. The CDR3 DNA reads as TGTGCCAGCAGTCGGACAGACCAAGAGACCCAGTACTTC.

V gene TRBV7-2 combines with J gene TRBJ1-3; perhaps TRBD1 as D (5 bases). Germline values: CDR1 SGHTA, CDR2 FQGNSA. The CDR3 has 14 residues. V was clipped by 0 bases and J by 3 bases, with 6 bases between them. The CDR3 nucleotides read TGTGCCAGCAGCTTAGCAGGGGTTGGAAACACCATATATTTT. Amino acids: CASSLAGVGNTIYF.

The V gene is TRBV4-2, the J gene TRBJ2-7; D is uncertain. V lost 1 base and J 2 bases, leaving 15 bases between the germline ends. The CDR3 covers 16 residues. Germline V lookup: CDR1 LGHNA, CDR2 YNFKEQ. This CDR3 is CASSQVYNDGAYEQYF. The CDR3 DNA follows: TGTGCCAGCAGCCAAGTCTACAACGACGGAGCCTACGAGCAGTACTTC.

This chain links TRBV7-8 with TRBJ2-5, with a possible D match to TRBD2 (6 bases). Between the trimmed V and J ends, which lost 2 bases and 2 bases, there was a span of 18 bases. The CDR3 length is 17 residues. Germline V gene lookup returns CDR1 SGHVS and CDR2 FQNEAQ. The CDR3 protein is CASSLSYGREVQETQYF. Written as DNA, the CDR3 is TGTGCCAGCAGCTTAAGCTACGGGAGAGAGGTACAAGAGACCCAGTACTTC.

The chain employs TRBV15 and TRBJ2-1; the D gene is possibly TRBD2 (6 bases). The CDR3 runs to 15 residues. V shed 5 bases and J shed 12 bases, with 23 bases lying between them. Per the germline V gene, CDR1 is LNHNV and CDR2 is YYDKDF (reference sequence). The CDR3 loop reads CATSLTEGRGLRQFF. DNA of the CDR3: TGTGCCACCAGCCTAACGGAGGGAAGGGGTTTGCGGCAGTTCTTC.

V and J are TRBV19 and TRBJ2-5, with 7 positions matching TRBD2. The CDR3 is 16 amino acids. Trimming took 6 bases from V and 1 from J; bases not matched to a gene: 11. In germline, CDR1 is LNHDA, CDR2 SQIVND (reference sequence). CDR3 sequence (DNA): TGTGCCAGTAGCCCCCGGGGGGTTCCCCTCCAAGAGACCCAGTACTTC. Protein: CASSPRGVPLQETQYF.

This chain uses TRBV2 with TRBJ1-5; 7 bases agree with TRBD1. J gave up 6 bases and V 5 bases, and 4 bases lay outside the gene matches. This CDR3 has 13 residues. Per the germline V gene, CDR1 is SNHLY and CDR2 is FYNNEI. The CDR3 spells CASSSQGSQPQHF. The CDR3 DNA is TGTGCCAGCAGTTCACAGGGGAGTCAGCCCCAGCATTTT.

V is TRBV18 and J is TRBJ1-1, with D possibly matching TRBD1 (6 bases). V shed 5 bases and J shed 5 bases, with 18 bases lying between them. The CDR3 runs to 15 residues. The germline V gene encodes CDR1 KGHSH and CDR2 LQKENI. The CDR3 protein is CASSIPGPGETEAFF. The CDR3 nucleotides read TGTGCCAGCTCAATCCCAGGCCCAGGGGAGACTGAAGCTTTCTTT.

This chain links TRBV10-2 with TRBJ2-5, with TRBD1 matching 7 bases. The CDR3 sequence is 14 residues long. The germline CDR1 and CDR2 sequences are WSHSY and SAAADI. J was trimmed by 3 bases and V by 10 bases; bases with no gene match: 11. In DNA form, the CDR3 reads TGCGCCATCTCGGGGAGTACAGGGGAAGAGACCCAGTACTTC. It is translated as CAISGSTGEETQYF.

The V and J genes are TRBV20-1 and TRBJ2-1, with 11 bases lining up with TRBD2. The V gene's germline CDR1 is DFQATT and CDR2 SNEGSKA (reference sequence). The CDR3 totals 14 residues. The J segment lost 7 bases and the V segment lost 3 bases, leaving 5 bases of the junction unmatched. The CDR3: CSASKGTSGNEQFF. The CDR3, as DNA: TGCAGTGCTAGTAAAGGGACTAGCGGTAATGAGCAGTTCTTC.

The DNA for the CDR3 is TGCGCCAGCAACGGGGGACAGGGGACGGATGGCTACACCTTC. It codes for CASNGGQGTDGYTF. The rearrangement joins TRBV5-1 to TRBJ1-2; TRBD1 matches 10 bases. The CDR3 is 14 residues long. Trimming took 6 bases from V and 6 from J; bases not matched to a gene: 8. CDR1 SGHRS and CDR2 YFSETQ come from the germline V gene.

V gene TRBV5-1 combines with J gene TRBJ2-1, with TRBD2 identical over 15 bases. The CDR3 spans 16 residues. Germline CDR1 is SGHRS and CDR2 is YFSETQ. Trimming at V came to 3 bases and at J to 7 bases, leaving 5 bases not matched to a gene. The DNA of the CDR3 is TGCGCCAGCAGCTCGGGACTAGCGGGGGGCGTGAATGAGCAGTTCTTC. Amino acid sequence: CASSSGLAGGVNEQFF.

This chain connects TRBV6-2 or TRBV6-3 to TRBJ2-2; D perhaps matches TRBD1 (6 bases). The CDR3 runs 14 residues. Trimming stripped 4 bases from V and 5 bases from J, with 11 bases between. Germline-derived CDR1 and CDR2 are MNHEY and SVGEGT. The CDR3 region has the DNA TGTGCCAGCAGTTCCGTCGACAGGACCGGGGAGCTGTTTTTT. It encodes CASSSVDRTGELFF.